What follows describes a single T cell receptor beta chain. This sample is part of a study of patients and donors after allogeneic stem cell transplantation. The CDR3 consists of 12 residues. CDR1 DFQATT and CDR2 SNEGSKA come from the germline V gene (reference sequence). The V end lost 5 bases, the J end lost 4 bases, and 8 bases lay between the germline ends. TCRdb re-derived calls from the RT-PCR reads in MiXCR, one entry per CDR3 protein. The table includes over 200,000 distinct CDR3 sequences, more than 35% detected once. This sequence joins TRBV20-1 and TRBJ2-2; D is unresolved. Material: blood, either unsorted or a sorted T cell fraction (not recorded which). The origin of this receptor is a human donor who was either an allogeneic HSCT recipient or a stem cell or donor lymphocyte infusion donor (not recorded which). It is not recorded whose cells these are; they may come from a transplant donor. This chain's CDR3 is CSAPLSTGELFF. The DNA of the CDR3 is TGCAGTGCTCCCCTAAGCACCGGGGAGCTGTTTTTT.